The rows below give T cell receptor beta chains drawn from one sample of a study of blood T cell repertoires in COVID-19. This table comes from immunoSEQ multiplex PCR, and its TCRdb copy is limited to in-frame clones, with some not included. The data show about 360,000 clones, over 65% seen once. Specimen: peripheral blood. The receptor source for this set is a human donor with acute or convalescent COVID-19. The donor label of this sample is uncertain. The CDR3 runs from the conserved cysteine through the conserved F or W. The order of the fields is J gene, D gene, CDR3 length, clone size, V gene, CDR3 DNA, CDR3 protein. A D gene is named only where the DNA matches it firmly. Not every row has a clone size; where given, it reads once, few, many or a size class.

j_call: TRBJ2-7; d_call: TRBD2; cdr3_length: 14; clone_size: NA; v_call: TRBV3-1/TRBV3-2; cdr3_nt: TGTGCCAGCAGCCAAGATTTGGTCGGCGGGGGAGAGTACTTC; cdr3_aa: CASSQDLVGGGEYF
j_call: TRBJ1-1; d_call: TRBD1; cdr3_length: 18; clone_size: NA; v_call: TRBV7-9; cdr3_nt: TGTGCCAGCAGCCCGAATTACAGGGGCGGACGAGGGAACACTGAAGCTTTCTTT; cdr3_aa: CASSPNYRGGRGNTEAFF
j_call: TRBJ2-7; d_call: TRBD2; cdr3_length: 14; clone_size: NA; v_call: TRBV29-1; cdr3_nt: TGCAGCGTTGAAGTGATTAGCGGGGCCTACGAGCAGTACTTC; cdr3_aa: CSVEVISGAYEQYF
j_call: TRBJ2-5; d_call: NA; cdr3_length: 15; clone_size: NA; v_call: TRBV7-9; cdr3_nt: TGTGCCAGCAGCTTAATCGAGGGCCCCGGTGGGACCCAGTACTTC; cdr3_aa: CASSLIEGPGGTQYF
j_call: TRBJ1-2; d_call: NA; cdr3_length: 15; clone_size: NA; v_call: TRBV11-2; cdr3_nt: TGTGCCAGCAGCTCCGGACAAGGCAGAAACTATGGCTACACCTTC; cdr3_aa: CASSSGQGRNYGYTF
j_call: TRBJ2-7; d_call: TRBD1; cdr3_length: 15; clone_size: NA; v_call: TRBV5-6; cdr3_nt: TGTGCCAGCAGCTTCCGGGACAGGGCCCTATACGAGCAGTACTTC; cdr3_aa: CASSFRDRALYEQYF
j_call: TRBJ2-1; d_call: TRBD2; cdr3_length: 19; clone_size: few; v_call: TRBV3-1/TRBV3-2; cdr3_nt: TGTGCCAGCAGCCAAGATACTTTAACTAGCGCGAAAACCTACAATGAGCAGTTCTTC; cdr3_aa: CASSQDTLTSAKTYNEQFF
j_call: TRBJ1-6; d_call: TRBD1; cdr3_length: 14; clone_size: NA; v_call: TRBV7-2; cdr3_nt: TGTGCCAGCAGCCCCACTTTAAGGGGGCAGGGACTCCACTTT; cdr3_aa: CASSPTLRGQGLHF
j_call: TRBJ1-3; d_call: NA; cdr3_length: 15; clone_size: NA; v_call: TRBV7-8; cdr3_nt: TGTGCCAGCAGCGTCAGACAGTTCTCTGGAAACACCATATATTTT; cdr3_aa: CASSVRQFSGNTIYF
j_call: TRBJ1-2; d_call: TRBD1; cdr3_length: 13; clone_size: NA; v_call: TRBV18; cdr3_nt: TGTGCCAGCTCACCGGACAGGGGATATGGCTACACCTTC; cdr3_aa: CASSPDRGYGYTF
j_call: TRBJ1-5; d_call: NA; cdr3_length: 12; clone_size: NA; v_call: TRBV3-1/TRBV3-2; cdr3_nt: TGTGCCAGCAGCCTTAATAATCAGCCCCAGCATTTT; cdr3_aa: CASSLNNQPQHF
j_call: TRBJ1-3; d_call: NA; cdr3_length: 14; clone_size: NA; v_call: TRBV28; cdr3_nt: TGTGCCAGCAGTTCCAGAATTGTTGGAAACACCATATATTTT; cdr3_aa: CASSSRIVGNTIYF
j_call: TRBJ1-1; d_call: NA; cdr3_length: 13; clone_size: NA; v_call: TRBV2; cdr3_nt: TGTGCCAGCAGTGCGGGATTAAGCACTGAAGCTTTCTTT; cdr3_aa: CASSAGLSTEAFF
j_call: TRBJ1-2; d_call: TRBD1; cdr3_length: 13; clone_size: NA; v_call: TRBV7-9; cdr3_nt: TGTGCCAGCAGCTTTGACAGGGTCCATGGCTACACCTTC; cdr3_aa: CASSFDRVHGYTF
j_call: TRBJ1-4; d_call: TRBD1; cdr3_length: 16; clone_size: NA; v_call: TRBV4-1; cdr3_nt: TGCGCCAGCAGCCAAGGAACCGGGACAGCGAATGAAAAACTGTTTTTT; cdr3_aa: CASSQGTGTANEKLFF
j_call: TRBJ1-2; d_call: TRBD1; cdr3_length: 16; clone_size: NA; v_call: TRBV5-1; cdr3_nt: TGCGCCAGCAGCCCCCGGACAGGGGGAAGTAACTATGGCTACACCTTC; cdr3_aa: CASSPRTGGSNYGYTF
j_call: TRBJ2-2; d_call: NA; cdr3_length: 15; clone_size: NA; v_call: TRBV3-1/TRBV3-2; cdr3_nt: TGTGCCAGCAGCCCCAACCGGGTCACCACCGGGGAGCTGTTTTTT; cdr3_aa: CASSPNRVTTGELFF
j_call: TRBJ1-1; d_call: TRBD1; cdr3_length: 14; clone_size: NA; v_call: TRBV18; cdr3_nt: TGTGCCAGCTCAGGAGAGACAGGGGGTTCTGTAGCTTTCTTT; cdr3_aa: CASSGETGGSVAFF
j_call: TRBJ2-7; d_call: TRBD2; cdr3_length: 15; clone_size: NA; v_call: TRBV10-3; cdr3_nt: TGTGCCATCAGTGAACGGGGGGGCCAATCCCACGAGCAGTACTTC; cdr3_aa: CAISERGGQSHEQYF
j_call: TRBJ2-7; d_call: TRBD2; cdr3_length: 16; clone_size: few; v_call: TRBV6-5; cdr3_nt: TGTGCCAGCAGTTCCCTAACTAGCGGGATACCCTACGAGCAGTACTTC; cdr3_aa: CASSSLTSGIPYEQYF
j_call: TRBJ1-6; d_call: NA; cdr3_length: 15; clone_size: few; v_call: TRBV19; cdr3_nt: TGTGCCAGTAGTACTCTCCAGGGTGGGCAATCACCCCTCCACTTT; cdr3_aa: CASSTLQGGQSPLHF
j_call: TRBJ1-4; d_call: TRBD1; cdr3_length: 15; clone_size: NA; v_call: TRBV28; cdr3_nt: TGTGCCAGCAGCCCGACAGGGGTAGGTGATGAAAAACTGTTTTTT; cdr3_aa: CASSPTGVGDEKLFF
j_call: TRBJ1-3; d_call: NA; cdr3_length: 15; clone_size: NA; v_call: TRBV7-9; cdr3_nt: TGTGCCAGCAGCTTACAGGGCAGCTCTGGAAACACCATATATTTT; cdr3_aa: CASSLQGSSGNTIYF